The sequence of this T cell receptor (beta chain) was determined in a study of blood T cell repertoires in COVID-19. For the study at large: PBMCs, B-cell-depleted T cells, or T cells provided the cDNA or gDNA that made up the material.

Measured with immunoSEQ multiplex PCR; TCRdb has only the in-frame clones, and not every one. The sample records some 200,000 clones, about 92% being singletons. The source of this sequence is a man aged 25-45 years with acute or convalescent COVID-19. Sample: peripheral blood.

The CDR3 loop is CASSRGEGVSYNEQFF. CDR3 coding DNA: TGTGCCAGCAGCCGGGGGGAGGGAGTCTCCTACAATGAGCAGTTCTTC. The chain recombines TRBV21-1 with TRBJ2-1; the table gives TRBD2 as D, unverified against the DNA. TRBV21-1 is a recognized pseudogene. The CDR3 runs 16 residues.